A selection of T cell receptor beta chains follows, all from one sample in a study of T-cell memory formation after mild COVID-19. TCRdb processed the 5' RACE reads anew with MiXCR; each CDR3 protein has one entry. The sample has under 300,000 distinct CDR3 sequences, approximately 18% seen once. The sequenced sample was PBMCs or a T cell subset sorted from them (not recorded which). The source is a man younger than 35 who had mild COVID-19 (a few samples of this study predate the infection). Cell type and time point are not known. The CDR3 runs from the conserved cysteine through the conserved F or W. The D gene is left open where the match is weak. The size field is filled for only some rows; it gives once, few, many or a size class.

D	V	J	size	CDR3	DNA
NA	TRBV24-1	TRBJ2-5	many	CATRPGAGETQYF	TGTGCCACCAGGCCCGGGGCGGGGGAGACCCAGTACTTC
TRBD1	TRBV12-3/TRBV12-4	TRBJ2-2	NA	CASSDKRQGRLTGELFF	TGTGCCAGCAGTGATAAAAGACAGGGGAGGTTGACCGGGGAGCTGTTTTTT
NA	TRBV9	TRBJ1-5	many	CASSVALSPVNQPQHF	TGTGCCAGCAGCGTAGCTCTCAGCCCAGTCAATCAGCCCCAGCATTTT
TRBD1	TRBV4-1	TRBJ2-7	NA	CASSQPTGDRGYEQYF	TGCGCCAGCAGCCAACCGACAGGGGACAGGGGTTACGAGCAGTACTTC
NA	TRBV4-1	TRBJ1-2	NA	CASSQDRFLGVEDGYTF	TGCGCCAGCAGCCAAGATCGGTTTTTGGGTGTTGAGGATGGCTACACCTTC
NA	TRBV4-1	TRBJ2-7	few	CASSQGPHGDEQYF	TGCGCCAGCAGCCAAGGTCCCCACGGGGACGAGCAGTACTTC
NA	TRBV9	TRBJ2-5	few	CASSSFGGETQYF	TGTGCCAGCAGCTCCTTTGGGGGGGAGACCCAGTACTTC
TRBD2	TRBV20-1	TRBJ2-1	few	CSARDSGGANEQFF	TGCAGTGCCCGAGACAGCGGGGGGGCCAATGAGCAGTTCTTC
NA	TRBV6-2/TRBV6-3	TRBJ2-3	NA	CASSPVIGEDTQYF	TGTGCCAGCAGTCCGGTCATTGGGGAAGATACGCAGTATTTT
NA	TRBV24-1	TRBJ2-1	NA	CATSDGLFNEQFF	TGTGCCACCAGTGATGGACTATTCAATGAGCAGTTCTTC
TRBD2	TRBV5-5	TRBJ2-1	many	CASSFSLAGVNEQFF	TGTGCCAGCAGCTTTTCACTAGCGGGGGTCAATGAGCAGTTCTTC
NA	TRBV5-6	TRBJ1-4	NA	CASSLGLSGPNEKLFF	TGTGCCAGCAGCTTAGGTTTATCGGGCCCTAATGAAAAACTGTTTTTT
TRBD1	TRBV5-4	TRBJ1-1	NA	CASSSTDYRGLNTEAFF	TGTGCCAGCAGCTCAACCGACTACAGGGGGCTGAACACTGAAGCTTTCTTT
TRBD1	TRBV19	TRBJ2-5	few	CASRGTGSTETQYF	TGTGCCAGTAGAGGGACAGGGAGTACAGAGACCCAGTACTTC
TRBD1	TRBV29-1	TRBJ2-2	NA	CSVAGTGIGGEPGELFF	TGCAGCGTTGCCGGGACAGGGATTGGAGGGGAGCCCGGGGAGCTGTTTTTT
TRBD1	TRBV7-9	TRBJ1-2	NA	CASSLAAGDSGYTF	TGTGCCAGCAGCTTAGCTGCAGGGGACAGCGGCTACACCTTC
NA	TRBV19	TRBJ1-5	many	CASSISQVRRQPQHF	TGTGCCAGTAGTATAAGCCAGGTCCGGAGGCAGCCCCAGCATTTT
NA	TRBV20-1	TRBJ2-5	NA	CSAPPQGQETQYF	TGCAGTGCTCCGCCCCAGGGGCAGGAGACCCAGTACTTC
NA	TRBV12-3/TRBV12-4	TRBJ1-2	few	CASSFNVGSEKTF	TGTGCCAGCAGTTTTAATGTGGGGTCGGAGAAAACCTTC
TRBD1	TRBV20-1	TRBJ2-7	few	CSARGTPTGFPYEQYF	TGCAGTGCTAGAGGTACCCCGACAGGGTTCCCCTACGAGCAGTACTTC
TRBD2	TRBV4-3	TRBJ2-7	few	CASSQDRLAGYEQYF	TGCGCCAGCAGCCAAGATAGACTAGCGGGATACGAGCAGTACTTC
NA	TRBV5-1	TRBJ2-3	many	CASSLDSQDTQYF	TGCGCCAGCAGCTTGGATTCCCAGGATACGCAGTATTTT
NA	TRBV11-2	TRBJ2-2	NA	CASSLDGTTGELFF	TGTGCCAGCAGCTTAGATGGAACTACCGGGGAGCTGTTTTTT
NA	TRBV5-6	TRBJ2-6	once	CASSVQGISGANVLTF	TGTGCCAGCAGCGTACAGGGTATCTCTGGGGCCAACGTCCTGACTTTC
TRBD2	TRBV6-6	TRBJ2-7	NA	CASSYSGTSGDLTYEQYF	TGTGCCAGCAGTTACTCGGGGACTAGCGGGGATCTAACCTACGAGCAGTACTTC
NA	TRBV7-2	TRBJ2-1	NA	CASSYRDALSDEQFF	TGTGCCAGCAGCTACCGGGACGCACTGTCCGATGAGCAGTTCTTC
TRBD2	TRBV5-1	TRBJ2-2	few	CASSLAADLAGVRELFF	TGCGCCAGCAGCTTGGCCGCGGATCTAGCGGGGGTCCGGGAGCTGTTTTTT
TRBD1	TRBV2	TRBJ1-1	many	CAGRTGGTEAFF	TGTGCCGGACGGACAGGGGGGACTGAAGCTTTCTTT
NA	TRBV7-2	TRBJ2-2	few	CASSLQSNTGELFF	TGTGCCAGCAGCCTTCAATCTAACACCGGGGAGCTGTTTTTT
NA	TRBV2	TRBJ2-5	NA	CASSDRGQVQETQYF	TGTGCCAGCAGTGACAGAGGTCAGGTCCAAGAGACCCAGTACTTC
TRBD2	TRBV5-1	TRBJ2-1	few	CASGTSGGLNEQFF	TGCGCCAGCGGTACTAGCGGGGGCCTTAATGAGCAGTTCTTC
NA	TRBV5-1	TRBJ2-1	few	CASSSGNRVNEQFF	TGCGCCAGCAGCTCGGGAAATAGAGTCAATGAGCAGTTCTTC
NA	TRBV6-5	TRBJ2-2	few	CASRDRTGELFF	TGTGCCAGCAGGGACCGCACCGGGGAGCTGTTTTTT
NA	TRBV5-1	TRBJ2-3	many	CASSLVLSDTQYF	TGCGCCAGCAGCTTGGTCCTGTCAGATACGCAGTATTTT
NA	TRBV4-3	TRBJ1-1	NA	CASSLRTGEPEAFF	TGCGCCAGCAGCCTGCGGACGGGGGAGCCTGAAGCTTTCTTT
NA	TRBV3-1	TRBJ2-3	NA	CASTPKGALYADTQYF	TGTGCCAGCACTCCGAAGGGAGCTCTATACGCAGATACGCAGTATTTT
NA	TRBV18	TRBJ1-2	NA	CASSQDFYGYTF	TGTGCCAGCTCACAGGATTTTTATGGCTACACCTTC
TRBD2	TRBV2	TRBJ2-1	NA	CASSEGRLAAWEQFF	TGTGCCAGCAGTGAGGGAAGACTAGCGGCCTGGGAGCAGTTCTTC
NA	TRBV19	TRBJ1-1	NA	CASSIDGLPGSTEAFF	TGTGCCAGTAGTATTGATGGTCTCCCTGGGTCGACTGAAGCTTTCTTT
NA	TRBV5-1	TRBJ1-4	NA	CASSFQFNNEKLFF	TGCGCCAGCAGCTTTCAGTTTAACAATGAAAAACTGTTTTTT
NA	TRBV6-5	TRBJ1-5	many	CASSPGHIYSNQPQHF	TGTGCCAGCAGCCCCGGACACATTTATAGCAATCAGCCCCAGCATTTT
NA	TRBV19	TRBJ1-1	NA	CASSIILRGEAFF	TGTGCCAGTAGTATAATCCTACGTGGAGAAGCTTTCTTT
NA	TRBV6-2/TRBV6-3	TRBJ1-6	NA	CASSYSTGSPLHF	TGTGCCAGCAGTTACTCGACAGGTTCACCCCTCCACTTT
NA	TRBV6-5	TRBJ1-2	few	CASSYEGIDGYTF	TGTGCCAGCAGTTACGAGGGTATCGATGGCTACACCTTC
NA	TRBV5-1	TRBJ2-5	NA	CASSLGLQGRTTGHYVTQYF	TGCGCCAGCAGCTTGGGTCTTCAAGGGCGGACAACCGGTCATTATGTGACCCAGTACTTC
NA	TRBV29-1	TRBJ2-1	few	CSAIEQGALQFF	TGCAGCGCCATAGAACAGGGAGCTCTGCAGTTCTTC
NA	TRBV27	TRBJ1-5	NA	CASSLAYSNQPQHF	TGTGCCAGCAGTCTCGCTTATAGCAATCAGCCCCAGCATTTT
NA	TRBV7-3	TRBJ2-5	NA	CASSLHGDLQETQYF	TGTGCCAGCAGCTTACACGGGGACTTACAAGAGACCCAGTACTTC
NA	TRBV29-1	TRBJ2-3	few	CSERGSTDTQYF	TGCAGCGAAAGAGGTAGCACAGATACGCAGTATTTT
NA	TRBV4-1	TRBJ2-1	NA	CASSHSYNEQFF	TGCGCCAGCAGCCATAGTTACAATGAGCAGTTCTTC
NA	TRBV5-1	TRBJ1-2	NA	CASSLRGEDGYTF	TGCGCCAGCAGCTTACGGGGCGAGGACGGCTACACCTTC
NA	TRBV5-1	TRBJ1-1	few	CASSLAQGTEAFF	TGCGCCAGCAGCTTGGCCCAGGGGACTGAAGCTTTCTTT
TRBD1	TRBV7-8	TRBJ2-7	few	CASSLVDRGLSHEQYF	TGTGCCAGCAGCTTAGTCGACAGGGGGCTATCCCACGAGCAGTACTTC
NA	TRBV7-2	TRBJ1-1	few	CASSFEPNTEAFF	TGTGCCAGCAGCTTTGAACCAAACACTGAAGCTTTCTTT